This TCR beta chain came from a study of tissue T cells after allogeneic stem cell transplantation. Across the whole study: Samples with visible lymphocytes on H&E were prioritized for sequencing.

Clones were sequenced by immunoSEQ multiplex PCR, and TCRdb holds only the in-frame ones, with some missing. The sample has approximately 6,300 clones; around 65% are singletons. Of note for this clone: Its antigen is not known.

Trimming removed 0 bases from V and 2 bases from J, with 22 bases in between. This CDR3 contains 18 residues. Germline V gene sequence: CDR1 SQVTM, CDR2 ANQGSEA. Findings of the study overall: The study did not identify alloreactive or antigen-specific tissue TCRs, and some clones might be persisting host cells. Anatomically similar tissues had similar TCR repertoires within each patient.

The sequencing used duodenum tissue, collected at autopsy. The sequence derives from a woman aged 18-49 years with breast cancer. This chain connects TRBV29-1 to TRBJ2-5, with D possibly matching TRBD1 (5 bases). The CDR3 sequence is CSVEETLVVGRVQETQYF. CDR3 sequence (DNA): TGCAGCGTTGAAGAAACCCTCGTAGTAGGCAGGGTGCAAGAGACCCAGTACTTC.